The rows below give T cell receptor beta chains drawn from one sample of a study of siplizumab effects on memory and regulatory T cells. Clones were sequenced by immunoSEQ multiplex PCR, and TCRdb holds only the in-frame ones, with some missing. This table holds 100,000 or so clones, roughly 94% found once. The source material was Tregs sorted from blood. The receptors stem from a human donor in good health. The CDR3 runs from the conserved cysteine through the conserved F or W. Each record gives: V gene, clone size, D gene, J gene, CDR3 DNA, CDR3 protein. D genes are given only for firm matches. Size tells how often a clone was seen (once, few, many) or the class of an expanded clone, and some rows leave it out.

v_call: TRBV28; clone_size: few; d_call: TRBD2; j_call: TRBJ2-3; cdr3_nt: TGTGCCAGCAGCCTGGGACTAGGGGGAGATACGCAGTATTTT; cdr3_aa: CASSLGLGGDTQYF
v_call: TRBV30; clone_size: .; d_call: .; j_call: TRBJ2-7; cdr3_nt: TGTGCCTGCTTTTCCCTGGCCGGGTCCTACGAGCAGTACTTC; cdr3_aa: CACFSLAGSYEQYF
v_call: TRBV28; clone_size: .; d_call: .; j_call: TRBJ1-2; cdr3_nt: TGTGCCAGCAGTTTTTATCCAGGGAATGGCTACACCTTC; cdr3_aa: CASSFYPGNGYTF
v_call: TRBV19; clone_size: .; d_call: .; j_call: TRBJ1-6; cdr3_nt: TGTGCCAGCCGATCGACTAATTCACCCCTCCACTTT; cdr3_aa: CASRSTNSPLHF
v_call: TRBV11-2; clone_size: .; d_call: TRBD2; j_call: TRBJ2-7; cdr3_nt: TGTGCCAGCAGCCCGTCGGGACTACCGAGCTCCTACGAGCAGTACTTC; cdr3_aa: CASSPSGLPSSYEQYF
v_call: TRBV6-1; clone_size: few; d_call: .; j_call: TRBJ2-4; cdr3_nt: TGTGCCAGCAGTGAACGCTCAGCTGGCGGGTACAAAAACATTCAGTACTTC; cdr3_aa: CASSERSAGGYKNIQYF
v_call: TRBV10-2; clone_size: once; d_call: TRBD1; j_call: TRBJ2-1; cdr3_nt: TGCGCCACCTCGAAGGCCGGGACAGGGGGCGAAAATGAGCAGTTCTTC; cdr3_aa: CATSKAGTGGENEQFF
v_call: TRBV7-3; clone_size: .; d_call: .; j_call: TRBJ2-3; cdr3_nt: TGTGCCAGCAGCCGTACGGGGCGCGGAGATACGCAGTATTTT; cdr3_aa: CASSRTGRGDTQYF
v_call: TRBV7-6; clone_size: .; d_call: TRBD2; j_call: TRBJ2-7; cdr3_nt: TGTGCCAGCAGCTTACTAGCGGGAGGTTACGAGCAGTACTTC; cdr3_aa: CASSLLAGGYEQYF
v_call: TRBV6-4; clone_size: .; d_call: TRBD1; j_call: TRBJ1-5; cdr3_nt: TGTGCCAGCAGTTCGAAGGGGACAGCATCGACGGATAGCAATCAGCCCCAGCATTTT; cdr3_aa: CASSSKGTASTDSNQPQHF
v_call: TRBV28; clone_size: .; d_call: .; j_call: TRBJ1-6; cdr3_nt: TGTGCCAGCAAGACAACAGGGATCTATAATTCACCCCTCCACTTT; cdr3_aa: CASKTTGIYNSPLHF
v_call: TRBV6-1; clone_size: .; d_call: TRBD1; j_call: TRBJ1-2; cdr3_nt: TGTGCCAGCAGTAAATGGGACAGGGGGCTTTCGAACACCTTC; cdr3_aa: CASSKWDRGLSNTF
v_call: TRBV7-2; clone_size: .; d_call: .; j_call: TRBJ1-4; cdr3_nt: TGTGCCAGCAGCCTACACAGGTCGGCTCCGGGGAAAGGTGAAAAACTGTTTTTT; cdr3_aa: CASSLHRSAPGKGEKLFF
v_call: TRBV4-1; clone_size: .; d_call: .; j_call: TRBJ2-1; cdr3_nt: TGCGCCAGCAGCCATCTTAGCGGCAGCTCCTACAATGAGCAGTTCTTC; cdr3_aa: CASSHLSGSSYNEQFF
v_call: TRBV7-9; clone_size: once; d_call: TRBD2; j_call: TRBJ2-3; cdr3_nt: TGTGCCAGCAGCCCATGGACTAGCGGGAGAACAGATACGCAGTATTTT; cdr3_aa: CASSPWTSGRTDTQYF
v_call: TRBV27; clone_size: .; d_call: TRBD2; j_call: TRBJ2-1; cdr3_nt: TGTGCCAGCAGCCTGCGGGGGGGCAATGTAGATGAGCAGTTCTTC; cdr3_aa: CASSLRGGNVDEQFF
v_call: TRBV7-9; clone_size: .; d_call: TRBD1; j_call: TRBJ2-2; cdr3_nt: TGTGCCAGCAGCTCCGGGACAGGGGGCCCCTCCGGGGAGCTGTTTTTT; cdr3_aa: CASSSGTGGPSGELFF
v_call: TRBV18; clone_size: .; d_call: .; j_call: TRBJ1-2; cdr3_nt: TGTGCCAGCTCACTGGACGGCCCCGTTTATGGCTACACCTTC; cdr3_aa: CASSLDGPVYGYTF
v_call: TRBV6-6; clone_size: .; d_call: .; j_call: TRBJ1-3; cdr3_nt: TGTGCCAGCAGTTACTCGAAGGTTTTCGGAAACACCATATATTTT; cdr3_aa: CASSYSKVFGNTIYF
v_call: TRBV6-4; clone_size: .; d_call: TRBD2; j_call: TRBJ2-3; cdr3_nt: TGTGCCAGCAGTGAAGCGGGAGGTACCACAGATACGCAGTATTTT; cdr3_aa: CASSEAGGTTDTQYF
v_call: TRBV29-1; clone_size: once; d_call: .; j_call: TRBJ1-2; cdr3_nt: TGCAGCGCCCCGGTAGTCGCGGGCTACACCTTC; cdr3_aa: CSAPVVAGYTF
v_call: TRBV27; clone_size: .; d_call: .; j_call: TRBJ2-7; cdr3_nt: TGTGCCAGCAGTTTATCGATAGGAGGACTCGAGCAGTACTTC; cdr3_aa: CASSLSIGGLEQYF
v_call: TRBV10-1; clone_size: .; d_call: .; j_call: TRBJ2-1; cdr3_nt: TGCGCCAGCAGTGATCGTTATGGACTGTACAATGAGCAGTTCTTC; cdr3_aa: CASSDRYGLYNEQFF
v_call: TRBV5-1; clone_size: once; d_call: .; j_call: TRBJ2-4; cdr3_nt: TGCGCCAGCAGCTTGTACGGGGCCCCTATCGGGAGCGGCATTCAGTACTTC; cdr3_aa: CASSLYGAPIGSGIQYF
v_call: TRBV5-4; clone_size: .; d_call: TRBD2; j_call: TRBJ2-7; cdr3_nt: TGTGCCAGCAGCTTGGGCGGGAGGATCTCCTACGAGCAGTACTTC; cdr3_aa: CASSLGGRISYEQYF
v_call: TRBV15; clone_size: .; d_call: .; j_call: TRBJ2-7; cdr3_nt: TGTGCCACCAGCAGAGTAATCGTGACGGGGGTCAGTGGCGAGCAGTACTTC; cdr3_aa: CATSRVIVTGVSGEQYF
v_call: TRBV11-3; clone_size: once; d_call: .; j_call: TRBJ2-2; cdr3_nt: TGTGCCAGCAGTCCTTTCAATTTCGGGGAGCTGTTTTTT; cdr3_aa: CASSPFNFGELFF
v_call: TRBV29-1; clone_size: .; d_call: .; j_call: TRBJ1-1; cdr3_nt: TGCAGCGCCAGACACGAATCTGCGAACACTGAAGCTTTCTTT; cdr3_aa: CSARHESANTEAFF
v_call: TRBV27; clone_size: .; d_call: TRBD1; j_call: TRBJ2-7; cdr3_nt: TGTGCCACCAAGAGAGGACCCAGGGGGAATACCTACGAGCAGTACTTC; cdr3_aa: CATKRGPRGNTYEQYF
v_call: TRBV9; clone_size: .; d_call: .; j_call: TRBJ2-3; cdr3_nt: TGTGCCAGCAGCGTAGTCCCCGCAGGGACAGATACGCAGTATTTT; cdr3_aa: CASSVVPAGTDTQYF
v_call: TRBV19; clone_size: .; d_call: TRBD1; j_call: TRBJ2-2; cdr3_nt: TGTGCCAGTAATTGGGGGACAGGAGGCACCGGGGAGCTGTTTTTT; cdr3_aa: CASNWGTGGTGELFF
v_call: TRBV7-3; clone_size: .; d_call: .; j_call: TRBJ2-3; cdr3_nt: TGTGCCAGCTCCCGGACTAGCACAGATACGCAGTATTTT; cdr3_aa: CASSRTSTDTQYF
v_call: TRBV30; clone_size: .; d_call: .; j_call: TRBJ1-6; cdr3_nt: TGTGCCTGGAGTGTACTTCGAGGGTCACCCCTCCACTTT; cdr3_aa: CAWSVLRGSPLHF
v_call: TRBV4-1; clone_size: .; d_call: .; j_call: TRBJ1-2; cdr3_nt: TGCGCCAGCAGCCAAGAAATTTCCTCCGGGCCTCGAGGGGGCTACACCTTC; cdr3_aa: CASSQEISSGPRGGYTF
v_call: TRBV5-1; clone_size: .; d_call: TRBD2; j_call: TRBJ2-5; cdr3_nt: TGCGCCAGCAGCAGTACTAGCGGGCTGGAGACCCAGTACTTC; cdr3_aa: CASSSTSGLETQYF
v_call: TRBV27; clone_size: .; d_call: TRBD2; j_call: TRBJ2-3; cdr3_nt: TGTGCCAGCAGTTTGTGGCTAGCGGGACCAGATACGCAGTATTTT; cdr3_aa: CASSLWLAGPDTQYF
v_call: TRBV30; clone_size: .; d_call: .; j_call: TRBJ1-1; cdr3_nt: TGTGCCTGGAGTGTCCGTTCTCGGGGGGTGACTGAAGCTTTCTTT; cdr3_aa: CAWSVRSRGVTEAFF
v_call: TRBV14; clone_size: .; d_call: TRBD1; j_call: TRBJ2-3; cdr3_nt: TGTGTCAGCAGCCAAGGGGGTACGGGACAGCCCACAGATACGCAGTATTTT; cdr3_aa: CVSSQGGTGQPTDTQYF
v_call: TRBV5-8; clone_size: .; d_call: TRBD1; j_call: TRBJ2-3; cdr3_nt: TGTGGCTATAACAGGGGGCGTTTAGCAGATACGCAGTATTTT; cdr3_aa: CGYNRGRLADTQYF
v_call: TRBV7-9; clone_size: .; d_call: .; j_call: TRBJ2-7; cdr3_nt: TGTGCCAGCAGCCCAGGGTGGGTTGGTAAAGGGCAGTACTTC; cdr3_aa: CASSPGWVGKGQYF
v_call: TRBV29-1; clone_size: .; d_call: TRBD2; j_call: TRBJ2-3; cdr3_nt: TGCACACTGGGGGGGGGTAGCACAGATACGCAGTATTTT; cdr3_aa: CTLGGGSTDTQYF
v_call: TRBV7-9; clone_size: .; d_call: .; j_call: TRBJ2-4; cdr3_nt: TGTGCCAGCAGCTTAGGGCAGCCCCTAAACATTCAGTACTTC; cdr3_aa: CASSLGQPLNIQYF
v_call: TRBV15; clone_size: .; d_call: .; j_call: TRBJ1-5; cdr3_nt: TGTGCCACCAGCAACCTAAGAGGGAATAGCAATCAGCCCCAGCATTTT; cdr3_aa: CATSNLRGNSNQPQHF
v_call: TRBV7-9; clone_size: .; d_call: TRBD1; j_call: TRBJ2-1; cdr3_nt: TGTGCCAGCAGCCGGCACAGGGGGAGGAACAATGAGCAGTTCTTC; cdr3_aa: CASSRHRGRNNEQFF
v_call: TRBV5-1; clone_size: .; d_call: TRBD1; j_call: TRBJ2-7; cdr3_nt: TGCGCCAGCAGCAAGGGACAGGCCTACGAGCAGTACTTC; cdr3_aa: CASSKGQAYEQYF
v_call: TRBV2; clone_size: .; d_call: .; j_call: TRBJ1-6; cdr3_nt: TGTGCCAGCAGTGAGTTCAGCTCCTATAATTCACCCCTCCACTTT; cdr3_aa: CASSEFSSYNSPLHF
v_call: TRBV11-2; clone_size: .; d_call: TRBD1; j_call: TRBJ1-6; cdr3_nt: TGTGCCAGCACGTCCGGGACAGGGTTTTATCCACCCCTCCACTTT; cdr3_aa: CASTSGTGFYPPLHF
v_call: TRBV5-1; clone_size: .; d_call: .; j_call: TRBJ2-3; cdr3_nt: TGCGCCAGCAGCTTAGGACCCAATACGCAGTATTTT; cdr3_aa: CASSLGPNTQYF
v_call: TRBV21-1; clone_size: once; d_call: .; j_call: TRBJ1-2; cdr3_nt: TGTGCCAGCAGCAACGCTCAAGTGAGGGGCGGCTACACCTTC; cdr3_aa: CASSNAQVRGGYTF